This is a list of T cell receptor beta chains from one sample in a study of blood T cell repertoires in COVID-19. Repertoires were generated with immunoSEQ multiplex PCR, while TCRdb's copy carries only in-frame clones and drops some. The sample shows more than 100,000 clones, 84% of them seen only once. The material sequenced was peripheral blood. These receptors all come from a woman in her twenties or thirties who had recovered from COVID-19. CDR3s include the opening cysteine and the closing phenylalanine or tryptophan. A D gene is named only where the DNA matches it firmly.

j_gene	v_gene	d_gene	CDR3aa
TRBJ1-1	TRBV3-1/TRBV3-2	.	CASSQRGGGNTEAFF
TRBJ2-1	TRBV7-9	.	CASSSSGSGNEQFF
TRBJ1-2	TRBV5-1	TRBD1	CASSPWDRGEYGYTF
TRBJ2-5	TRBV2	TRBD1	CASSVQGVYF
TRBJ1-2	TRBV6-1	.	CASSEAGAHANYGYTF
TRBJ2-5	TRBV5-1	TRBD1	CASSRGTGKETQYF
TRBJ1-4	TRBV6-5	.	CASSNRAFNEKLFF
TRBJ2-5	TRBV6-2/TRBV6-3	.	CASSILRETQYF
TRBJ1-4	TRBV19	.	CASSITRGTLLKLFF
TRBJ1-1	TRBV7-9	TRBD1	CASSNDLLDRGSEPEAFF
TRBJ2-1	TRBV5-1	TRBD1	CASSIETGVAYNEQFF
TRBJ2-2	TRBV15	TRBD2	CATSSGPGLAGGRRTGELFF
TRBJ2-2	TRBV7-6	TRBD2	CASSLSLSGRMAGELFF
TRBJ1-1	TRBV5-4	TRBD1	CASSLDRGVSEAFF
TRBJ1-1	TRBV5-4	.	CASSLDRYPSAFF
TRBJ2-3	TRBV6-4	TRBD2	CASSPSGGTDTQYF
TRBJ2-7	TRBV12-3/TRBV12-4	TRBD1	CASRRGTGSEQYF
TRBJ1-5	TRBV19	TRBD1	CASSPPGQGLYPQHF
TRBJ1-2	TRBV6-2/TRBV6-3	.	CASSFRSLDRPDGYTF
TRBJ1-1	TRBV3-1/TRBV3-2	.	CASSQGAAEAFF
TRBJ1-2	TRBV13	TRBD1	CASSQGQGGNGYTF
TRBJ1-2	TRBV29-1	TRBD1	CSVGQGDGYTF
TRBJ2-2	TRBV3-1/TRBV3-2	.	CASSYGTPRNTGELFF
TRBJ1-1	TRBV6-5	.	CASSYLQASTEAFF
TRBJ2-5	TRBV9	TRBD1	CASGWGTGSEETQYF
TRBJ2-7	TRBV7-8	TRBD2	CASSLVAGPTYEQYF
TRBJ1-4	TRBV15	.	CATSRATQLYEKLFF
TRBJ1-4	TRBV2	TRBD1	CASSRGDRVNEKLFF
TRBJ2-7	TRBV5-1	.	CASSLAVQRAYEQYF
TRBJ2-3	TRBV9	TRBD2	CASSVGPGLAGDTQYF